Listed below are T cell receptor beta chains from one sample, sequenced in a study of shared clonotypes between healthy human individuals. TCRdb keeps only in-frame clones here, not all; method: immunoSEQ multiplex PCR. There are around 2.5 million clones in the sample; under 95% occur only once, and 0.36% lies in the top ten. Sample: naive CD4+ T cells from PBMCs. The receptor set was obtained from a man between 18 and 29 years old in good health. Some clones in this sample may be carry-over from other donors' samples. Both conserved end residues are part of each CDR3. The order of the fields is J gene, D gene, clone size, V gene, CDR3 protein, CDR3 DNA. A D gene is named only where the DNA matches it firmly. Clone size, where shown, is once, few, many, or a class for clones that have expanded.

J: TRBJ2-7; D: TRBD1; size: .; V: TRBV6-5; CDR3: CASSYRTGGGQYF; DNA: TGTGCCAGCAGTTATCGGACAGGGGGCGGGCAGTACTTC
J: TRBJ1-6; D: .; size: .; V: TRBV2; CDR3: CASMNSYNSPLHF; DNA: TGTGCCAGCATGAACTCCTATAATTCACCCCTCCACTTT
J: TRBJ2-7; D: TRBD2; size: once; V: TRBV10-3; CDR3: CAISATSGRTYEQYF; DNA: TGTGCCATCAGTGCTACTAGCGGCAGAACCTACGAGCAGTACTTC
J: TRBJ1-1; D: .; size: .; V: TRBV28; CDR3: CASSTTRGHTEAFF; DNA: TGTGCCAGCAGTACAACCAGGGGTCACACTGAAGCTTTCTTT
J: TRBJ2-7; D: TRBD2; size: .; V: TRBV11-2; CDR3: CASSFGTSGRAWYEQYF; DNA: TGTGCCAGCAGCTTCGGGACTAGCGGGAGGGCCTGGTACGAGCAGTACTTC
J: TRBJ2-5; D: .; size: .; V: TRBV28; CDR3: CASSSRTGTETQYF; DNA: TGTGCCAGCAGTTCCCGGACGGGTACGGAGACCCAGTACTTC
J: TRBJ1-5; D: TRBD1; size: .; V: TRBV7-9; CDR3: CASSLAGGGMQPQHF; DNA: TGTGCCAGCAGCTTAGCAGGGGGCGGGATGCAGCCCCAGCATTTT
J: TRBJ2-5; D: TRBD1; size: .; V: TRBV10-3; CDR3: CAIRGGQGVPLSVETQYF; DNA: TGTGCCATCAGGGGCGGGCAGGGGGTCCCTCTTTCCGTCGAGACCCAGTACTTC
J: TRBJ2-7; D: .; size: .; V: TRBV11-1; CDR3: CASSSLGQGFSSYEQYF; DNA: TGTGCCAGCAGCTCCCTCGGCCAGGGATTCAGCTCCTACGAGCAGTACTTC
J: TRBJ2-2; D: .; size: .; V: TRBV5-1; CDR3: CASSLGTYTGELFF; DNA: TGCGCCAGCAGCTTGGGTACCTACACCGGGGAGCTGTTTTTT
J: TRBJ2-5; D: TRBD1; size: .; V: TRBV19; CDR3: CASRDRGRETQYF; DNA: TGTGCCAGTAGGGACAGGGGGCGAGAGACCCAGTACTTC
J: TRBJ1-3; D: .; size: .; V: TRBV28; CDR3: CAAGALSGNTIYF; DNA: TGTGCCGCCGGGGCACTCTCTGGAAACACCATATATTTT
J: TRBJ2-2; D: TRBD1; size: .; V: TRBV9; CDR3: CASSVGGTGGPGELFF; DNA: TGTGCCAGCAGCGTAGGAGGCACAGGGGGACCCGGGGAGCTGTTTTTT
J: TRBJ2-4; D: .; size: .; V: TRBV9; CDR3: CASSEGVAKNIQYF; DNA: TGTGCCAGCAGCGAGGGGGTGGCCAAAAACATTCAGTACTTC
J: TRBJ2-7; D: .; size: .; V: TRBV28; CDR3: CATHGVEQYF; DNA: TGTGCGACGCACGGGGTTGAGCAGTACTTC
J: TRBJ2-7; D: TRBD2; size: .; V: TRBV5-1; CDR3: CASSPQTSGNQEQYF; DNA: TGCGCCAGCAGCCCGCAGACTAGCGGGAATCAGGAGCAGTACTTC
J: TRBJ1-6; D: .; size: .; V: TRBV4-1; CDR3: CASSQDVGQFGHPPLHF; DNA: TGCGCCAGCAGCCAAGACGTAGGACAGTTTGGGCATCCACCCCTCCACTTT
J: TRBJ1-4; D: .; size: .; V: TRBV19; CDR3: CASSWGIGKEKLFF; DNA: TGTGCCAGTAGTTGGGGGATCGGGAAAGAAAAACTGTTTTTT
J: TRBJ2-2; D: .; size: .; V: TRBV28; CDR3: CASSALDFPTDTGELFF; DNA: TGTGCCAGCAGTGCCCTTGACTTCCCAACGGACACCGGGGAGCTGTTTTTT
J: TRBJ2-7; D: .; size: once; V: TRBV7-9; CDR3: CASSSAGPYYEQYF; DNA: TGTGCCAGCAGCTCGGCCGGGCCCTACTACGAGCAGTACTTC
J: TRBJ2-3; D: .; size: .; V: TRBV2; CDR3: CASRGGATDTQYF; DNA: TGTGCCAGCAGGGGGGGGGCGACAGATACGCAGTATTTT
J: TRBJ2-2; D: TRBD1; size: .; V: TRBV18; CDR3: CASSRTGGHYTGELFF; DNA: TGTGCCAGCTCACGGACAGGGGGCCACTACACCGGGGAGCTGTTTTTT